This T cell receptor beta chain emerged from a study of Graves' ophthalmopathy and Graves' hyperthyroidism (dated by TCRdb to 2017 to 2018). Some background on the complete study: Peripheral blood samples were taken at the time of initial diagnosis, before any treatment was given. To tell Graves' ophthalmopathy apart from Graves' hyperthyroidism, and to predict which patients would progress to ophthalmopathy, the study relied on TCR beta repertoire signatures. In total, 135 blood samples were TCR-sequenced: approximately 42 ophthalmopathy, some 75 hyperthyroidism and some 17 hyperthyroidism-to-ophthalmopathy patients. To explore V-J signatures distinguishing ophthalmopathy from hyperthyroidism, a discovery set of roughly 100 patients (more than 40 ophthalmopathy, around 55 stable hyperthyroidism) was enrolled. For independent validation, a separate cohort was made up of around 19 hyperthyroidism patients plus 17 patients who later progressed from hyperthyroidism to ophthalmopathy. In five or six hyperthyroidism patients, T-cell repertoires of thyroid tissue and blood were compared. Following sample collection, hyperthyroidism patients were given methimazole at a starting dose of 30 mg daily, and ophthalmopathy patients were given high-dose intravenous methylprednisolone. The 100 discovery patients were divided at random into training and test sets in a 7:3 ratio. Overall results and qualifications from the work: In validation, the model predicted ophthalmopathy progression with 70.59% sensitivity and 72.22% specificity; fewer than 15 predicted patients were CT-confirmed with GO in a median of about 6.2 months. In cross-validation, the 13-signature model distinguished ophthalmopathy from stable hyperthyroidism with approximately 90% sensitivity and almost 83% specificity, and in the test set the corresponding values were roughly 80% and 76%. Sample size was not statistically predetermined, and group allocation was not concealed from the investigators. Most of the expanded thyroid clonotypes with a frequency above 0.001 were also detected in blood, and it was suggested that the thyroid immune response may be reflected by blood repertoires.

TCR beta CDR3 regions were amplified from RNA transcripts for repertoire sequencing. The first round was an RT-PCR using HTBI primers with the Qiagen OneStep RT-PCR kit, and this first round was followed by a second-round multiplex PCR, then size selection and purification. Sequencing of the libraries was carried out on an Illumina HiSeq2000 in paired-end mode with 100 bp reads. In the source study's methods: SOAPnuke was used to process the reads, removing any read that contained adapters or uncalled bases, had a mean Phred below 15, or lacked an exact match to the constant primer or identifier. COPE v1.2.5 was used to merge high-quality paired reads. Unique nucleotide sequences were defined as clonotypes and aligned to IMGT TRB V, D and J references using MiTCR v1.1. Only V-J combinations with frequency above 0.0001 were analysed, covering approximately 99% of repertoires. For each V-J combination, a TCR clonal expansion and chaos score was defined as the ratio of F50 clonal expansion to chaos observed in the TCRdist matrix. Welch's t-statistics and random forest were used to reduce features to 13 V-J combinations, which were fed into a naive Bayes classifier. The similarity between thyroid and blood repertoires was quantified using the Morisita-Horn index. Clones were called with MiXCR by TCRdb after fastp trimmed the public reads at Q25, and only in-frame beta chains were retained. A single entry per CDR3 protein holds the most common genes and DNA from its merged rows. TCRdb's processing, not the authors', yielded these V and J calls. In this sample the table shows hundreds of thousands of distinct CDR3 sequences, roughly 21% of which occur a single time. The ten largest clonotypes hold around 3.2% of the sample.

Hyperthyroidism was defined as stable when no progression to ophthalmopathy occurred within 18 months of follow-up. Hyperthyroidism patients were newly diagnosed, with disease duration under 2 months, and aged 18 to 65 years. Anyone with other autoimmune diseases, uncontrolled infections, pregnancy or lactation was excluded from the study. Clinical symptoms, serum thyroxine, TRAb, thyroid ultrasound and orbital computed tomography formed the basis of the diagnosis. Ficoll-Paque density gradient centrifugation was used to isolate PBMCs from about 10 ml of fresh peripheral blood. Total RNA was extracted using Trizol reagent, and RNA quality was checked on an Agilent 2100 Bioanalyzer. The CDR3, from cysteine to phenylalanine, totals 14 residues. The read is trimmed to its CDR3 DNA, 42 bases read in frame from base 1. CDR1 and CDR2 are drawn from the germline V gene: SNHLY, FYNNEI. V is cut by 4 bases and J by 10 bases, and the space between the germline ends is 14 bases.

At least ten counts were recorded for this clonotype. The antigen it recognizes is unknown. No base qualities exist here, and no much larger clone lies one base off it. The sequence links TRBV2 to TRBJ1-6; the D gene remains uncertain. The clonotype comes from a woman aged 18-29 years with stable Graves' hyperthyroidism. Donor details come from another sample of the same person, matched by shared clones. Sample: peripheral blood. The DNA is as follows: TGTGCCAGCAGTGCGATAGGGTTTATGTCACCCCTCCACTTT. It encodes CASSAIGFMSPLHF.